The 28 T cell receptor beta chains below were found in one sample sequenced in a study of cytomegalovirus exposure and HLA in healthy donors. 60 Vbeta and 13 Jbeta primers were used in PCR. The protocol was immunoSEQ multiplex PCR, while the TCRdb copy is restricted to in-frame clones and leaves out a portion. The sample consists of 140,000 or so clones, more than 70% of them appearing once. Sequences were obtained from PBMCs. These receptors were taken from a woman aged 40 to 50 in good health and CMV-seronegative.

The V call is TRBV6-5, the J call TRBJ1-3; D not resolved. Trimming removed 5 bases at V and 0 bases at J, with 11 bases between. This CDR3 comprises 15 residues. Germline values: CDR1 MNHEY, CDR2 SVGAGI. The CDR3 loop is CASSSTGFSGNTIYF. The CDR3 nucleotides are TGTGCCAGCAGTAGTACGGGGTTCTCTGGAAACACCATATATTTT.

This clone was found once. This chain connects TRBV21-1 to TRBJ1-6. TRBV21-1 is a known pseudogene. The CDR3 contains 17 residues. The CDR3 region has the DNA TGTGCCAGCAGCATTAGTTTTTGTGGCTCCTATAATTCACCCCTCCACTTT. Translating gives CASSISFCGSYNSPLHF.

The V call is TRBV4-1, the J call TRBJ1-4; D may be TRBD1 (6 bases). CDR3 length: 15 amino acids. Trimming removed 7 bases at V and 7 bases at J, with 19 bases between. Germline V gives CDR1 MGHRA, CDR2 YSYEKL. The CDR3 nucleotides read TGCGCCAGCACCCGAGGGGGGGGCGTAGGTGAAAAACTGTTTTTT. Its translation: CASTRGGGVGEKLFF.

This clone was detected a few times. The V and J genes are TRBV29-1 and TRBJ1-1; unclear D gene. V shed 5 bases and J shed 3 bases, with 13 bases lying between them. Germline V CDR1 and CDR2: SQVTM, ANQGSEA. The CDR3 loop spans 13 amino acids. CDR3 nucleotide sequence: TGCAGCGTTACTACCCGATCGGACACTGAAGCTTTCTTT. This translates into CSVTTRSDTEAFF. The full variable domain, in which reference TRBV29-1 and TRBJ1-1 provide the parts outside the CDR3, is SAVISQKPSRDICQRGTSLTIQCQVDSQVTMMFWYRQQPGQSLTLIATANQGSEATYESGFVIDKFPISRPNLTFSTLTVSNMSPEDSSIYLCSVTTRSDTEAFFGQGTRLTVV.

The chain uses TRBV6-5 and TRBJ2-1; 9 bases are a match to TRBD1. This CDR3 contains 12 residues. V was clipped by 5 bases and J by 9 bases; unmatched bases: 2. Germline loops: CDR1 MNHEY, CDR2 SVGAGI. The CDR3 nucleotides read TGTGCCAGCAGTGCGGGACAGGGTGAGCAGTTCTTC. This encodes CASSAGQGEQFF.

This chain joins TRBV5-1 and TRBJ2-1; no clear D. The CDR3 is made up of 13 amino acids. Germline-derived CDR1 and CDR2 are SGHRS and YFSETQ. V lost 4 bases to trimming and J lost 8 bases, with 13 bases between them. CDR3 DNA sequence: TGCGCCAGCAGCCTTTTGGCTGGAGATGAGCAGTTCTTC. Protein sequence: CASSLLAGDEQFF.

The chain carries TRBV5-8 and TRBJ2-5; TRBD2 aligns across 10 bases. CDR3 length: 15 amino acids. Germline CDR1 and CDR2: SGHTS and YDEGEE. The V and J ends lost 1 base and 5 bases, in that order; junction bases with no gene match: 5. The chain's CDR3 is CASSLISGRTETQYF. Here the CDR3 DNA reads TGTGCCAGCAGCTTGATTAGCGGGAGGACGGAGACCCAGTACTTC.

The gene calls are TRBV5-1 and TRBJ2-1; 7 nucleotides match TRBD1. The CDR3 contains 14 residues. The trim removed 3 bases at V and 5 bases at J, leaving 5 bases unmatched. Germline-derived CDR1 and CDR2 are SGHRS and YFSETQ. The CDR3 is CASSWGTANNEQFF. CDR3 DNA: TGCGCCAGCAGCTGGGGGACAGCCAACAATGAGCAGTTCTTC. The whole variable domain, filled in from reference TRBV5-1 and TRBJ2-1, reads KAGVTQTPRYLIKTRGQQVTLSCSPISGHRSVSWYQQTPGQGLQFLFEYFSETQRNKGNFPGRFSGRQFSNSRSEMNVSTLELGDSALYLCASSWGTANNEQFFGPGTRLTVL.

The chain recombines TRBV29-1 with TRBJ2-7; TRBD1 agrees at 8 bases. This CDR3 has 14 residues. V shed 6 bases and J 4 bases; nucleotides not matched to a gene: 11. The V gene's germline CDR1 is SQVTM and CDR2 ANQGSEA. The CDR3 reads CSVYKTGVGYEQYF. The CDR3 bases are TGCAGCGTCTACAAGACAGGGGTTGGGTACGAGCAGTACTTC.

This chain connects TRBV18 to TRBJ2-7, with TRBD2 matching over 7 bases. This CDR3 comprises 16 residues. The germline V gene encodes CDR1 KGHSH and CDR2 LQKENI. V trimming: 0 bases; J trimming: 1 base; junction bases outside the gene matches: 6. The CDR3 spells CASSPPSSGISYEQYF. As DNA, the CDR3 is TGTGCCAGCTCACCACCCTCAAGCGGGATATCCTACGAGCAGTACTTC.

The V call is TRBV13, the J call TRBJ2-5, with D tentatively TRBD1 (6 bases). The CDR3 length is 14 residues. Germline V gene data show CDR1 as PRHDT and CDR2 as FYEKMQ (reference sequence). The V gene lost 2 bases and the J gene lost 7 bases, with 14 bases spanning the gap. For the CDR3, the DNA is TGTGCCAGCAGCTTAAACAGGGTATACGGGACCCAGTACTTC. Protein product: CASSLNRVYGTQYF.

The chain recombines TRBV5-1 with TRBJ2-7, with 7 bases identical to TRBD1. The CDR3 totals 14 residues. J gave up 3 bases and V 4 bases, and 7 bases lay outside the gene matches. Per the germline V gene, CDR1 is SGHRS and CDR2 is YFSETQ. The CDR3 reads CASSIGQEYYEQYF. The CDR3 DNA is TGCGCCAGCAGCATCGGACAGGAATACTACGAGCAGTACTTC.

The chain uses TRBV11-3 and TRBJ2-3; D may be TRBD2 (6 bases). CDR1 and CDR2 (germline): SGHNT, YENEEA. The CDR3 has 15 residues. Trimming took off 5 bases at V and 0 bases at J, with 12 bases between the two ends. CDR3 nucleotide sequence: TGTGCCAGCAGCCCCGACGGGGGAAGCACAGATACGCAGTATTTT. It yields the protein CASSPDGGSTDTQYF.

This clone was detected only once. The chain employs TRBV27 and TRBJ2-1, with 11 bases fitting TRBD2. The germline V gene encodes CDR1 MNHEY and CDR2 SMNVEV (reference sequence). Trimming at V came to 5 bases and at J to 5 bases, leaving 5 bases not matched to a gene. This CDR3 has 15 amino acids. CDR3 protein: CASSPGTSGHNEQFF. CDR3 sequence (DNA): TGTGCCAGCAGTCCCGGGACTAGCGGCCACAATGAGCAGTTCTTC.

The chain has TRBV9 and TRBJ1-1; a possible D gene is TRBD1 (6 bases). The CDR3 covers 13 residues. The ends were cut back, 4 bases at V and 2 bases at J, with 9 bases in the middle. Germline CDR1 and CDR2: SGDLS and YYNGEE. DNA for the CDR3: TGTGCCAGCAGCCAGGGGCAAAACACTGAAGCTTTCTTT. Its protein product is CASSQGQNTEAFF.

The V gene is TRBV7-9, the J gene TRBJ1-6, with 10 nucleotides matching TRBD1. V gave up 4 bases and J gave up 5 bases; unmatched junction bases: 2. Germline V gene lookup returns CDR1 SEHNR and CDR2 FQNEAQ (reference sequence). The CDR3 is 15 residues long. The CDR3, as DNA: TGTGCCAGCAGCTCGGGACAGGGGAATAATTCACCCCTCCACTTT. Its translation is CASSSGQGNNSPLHF.

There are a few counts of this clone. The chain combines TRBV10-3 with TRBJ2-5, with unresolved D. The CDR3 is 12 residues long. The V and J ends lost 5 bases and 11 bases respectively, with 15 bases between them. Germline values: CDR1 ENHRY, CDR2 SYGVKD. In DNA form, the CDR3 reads TGTGCCATCAGTAATACGCGCGGCGGACAGTACTTC. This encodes CAISNTRGGQYF.

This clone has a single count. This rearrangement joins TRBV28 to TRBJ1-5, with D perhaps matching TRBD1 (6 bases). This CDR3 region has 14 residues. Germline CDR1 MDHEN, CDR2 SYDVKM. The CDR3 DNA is TGTGCTATAGTAAGGGGGGGTAGGAATCAGCCCCAGCATTTT. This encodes CAIVRGGRNQPQHF.

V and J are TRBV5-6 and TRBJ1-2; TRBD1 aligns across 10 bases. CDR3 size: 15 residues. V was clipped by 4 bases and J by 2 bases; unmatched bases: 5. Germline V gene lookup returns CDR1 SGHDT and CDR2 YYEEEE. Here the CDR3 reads CASSHGTGENYGYTF. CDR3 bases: TGTGCCAGCAGCCACGGGACAGGGGAAAACTATGGCTACACCTTC.

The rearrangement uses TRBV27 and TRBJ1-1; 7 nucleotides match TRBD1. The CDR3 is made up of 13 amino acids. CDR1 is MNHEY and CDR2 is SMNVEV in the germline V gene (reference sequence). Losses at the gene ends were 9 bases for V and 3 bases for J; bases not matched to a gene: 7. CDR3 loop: CASRQGRYTEAFF. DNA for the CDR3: TGTGCCAGTCGACAGGGCCGATACACTGAAGCTTTCTTT.

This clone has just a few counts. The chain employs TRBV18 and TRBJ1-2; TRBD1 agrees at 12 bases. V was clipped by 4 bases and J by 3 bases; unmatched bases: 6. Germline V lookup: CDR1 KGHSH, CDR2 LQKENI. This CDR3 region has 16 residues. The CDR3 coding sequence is TGTGCCAGCTCACTGGGGACAGGGGGCGTTGACTATGGCTACACCTTC. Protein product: CASSLGTGGVDYGYTF.

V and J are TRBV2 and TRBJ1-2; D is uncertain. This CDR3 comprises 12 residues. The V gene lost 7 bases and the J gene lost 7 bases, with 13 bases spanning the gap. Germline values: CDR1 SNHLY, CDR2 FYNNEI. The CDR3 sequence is CASTREPPGYTF. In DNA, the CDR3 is TGTGCCAGCACGCGCGAACCTCCTGGCTACACCTTC.

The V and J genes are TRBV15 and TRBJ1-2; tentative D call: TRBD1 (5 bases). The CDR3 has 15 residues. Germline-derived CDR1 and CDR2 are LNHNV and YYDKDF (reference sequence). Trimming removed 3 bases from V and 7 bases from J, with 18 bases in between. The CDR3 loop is CATSSSPIRDSGYTF. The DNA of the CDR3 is TGTGCCACCAGCAGCAGCCCTATCCGGGACTCTGGCTACACCTTC.

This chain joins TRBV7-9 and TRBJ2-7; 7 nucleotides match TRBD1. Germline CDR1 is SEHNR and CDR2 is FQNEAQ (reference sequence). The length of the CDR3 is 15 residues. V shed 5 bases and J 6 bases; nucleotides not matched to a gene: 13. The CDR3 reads CASSLTGFMGLEQYF. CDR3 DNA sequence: TGTGCCAGCAGCCTGACAGGGTTTATGGGTCTCGAGCAGTACTTC.

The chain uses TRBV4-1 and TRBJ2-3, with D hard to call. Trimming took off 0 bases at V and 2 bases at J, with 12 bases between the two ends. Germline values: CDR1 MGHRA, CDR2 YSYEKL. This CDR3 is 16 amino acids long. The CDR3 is CASSQDLLLATDTQYF. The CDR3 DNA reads TGCGCCAGCAGCCAAGATTTACTCTTAGCCACAGATACGCAGTATTTT.

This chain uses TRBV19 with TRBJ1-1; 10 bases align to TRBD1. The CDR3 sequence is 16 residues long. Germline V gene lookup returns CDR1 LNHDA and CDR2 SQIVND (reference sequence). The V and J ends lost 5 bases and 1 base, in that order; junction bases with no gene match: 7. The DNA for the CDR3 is TGTGCCAGTAGTCCGGAAAGGGACAGGGGGAACACTGAAGCTTTCTTT. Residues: CASSPERDRGNTEAFF. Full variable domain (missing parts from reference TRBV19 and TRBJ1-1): DGGITQSPKYLFRKEGQNVTLSCEQNLNHDAMYWYRQDPGQGLRLIYYSQIVNDFQKGDIAEGYSVSREKKESFPLTVTSAQKNPTAFYLCASSPERDRGNTEAFFGQGTRLTVV.

The chain's CDR3 is CASSYSSGGSGNTIYF. The CDR3 region has the DNA TGTGCCAGCAGTTACTCGTCAGGGGGCTCTGGAAACACCATATATTTT. The V gene is TRBV6-5, the J gene TRBJ1-3, with 7 bases fitting TRBD1. The germline CDR1 and CDR2 sequences are MNHEY and SVGAGI. The V segment lost 0 bases and the J segment 0 bases; nucleotides outside the gene matches: 2. This CDR3 has 16 residues.

The CDR3 sequence: CASSFSTSGRAITETQYF. The CDR3 nucleotides are TGTGCCAGCAGTTTCTCGACTAGCGGGAGGGCAATTACAGAGACCCAGTACTTC. The chain couples TRBV27 to TRBJ2-5; TRBD2 aligns across 14 bases. CDR3 size: 18 residues. CDR1 MNHEY and CDR2 SMNVEV come from the germline V gene (reference sequence). V lost 3 bases and J lost 4; bases outside the gene matches: 10.